The entry that follows covers one TCR beta chain sequence. This record comes from a study of blood T cell repertoires in COVID-19. Study background: Samples of COVID-19 (acute and convalescent) were obtained from the United States, Italy and Spain. The analysed material was cDNA or gDNA that came from T cells, B-cell-depleted T cells, or PBMCs.

Original methodology: The assay estimated nucleated cells by amplifying reference gene primers. TCRdb's copy holds only in-frame clones and misses some; the assay was immunoSEQ multiplex PCR. D and trimming were read from the DNA, whereas the V and J calls and clone size are those reported in that table. The table has about 50,000 clones, approximately 80% seen once. V was shortened by 1 base and J by 7 bases, with 13 bases between the two germline ends. The germline V gene encodes CDR1 KGHDR and CDR2 SFDVKD. This CDR3 has 15 residues. The sequenced material came from peripheral blood. This TCR was recovered from a man in his fifties or sixties with acute or convalescent COVID-19. The rearrangement uses TRBV24-1 and TRBJ1-5; D is unclear. The DNA of the CDR3 is TGTGCCACCAGTGATTTAGACTCCCCCGGACAGCCCCAGCATTTT. Protein sequence: CATSDLDSPGQPQHF.